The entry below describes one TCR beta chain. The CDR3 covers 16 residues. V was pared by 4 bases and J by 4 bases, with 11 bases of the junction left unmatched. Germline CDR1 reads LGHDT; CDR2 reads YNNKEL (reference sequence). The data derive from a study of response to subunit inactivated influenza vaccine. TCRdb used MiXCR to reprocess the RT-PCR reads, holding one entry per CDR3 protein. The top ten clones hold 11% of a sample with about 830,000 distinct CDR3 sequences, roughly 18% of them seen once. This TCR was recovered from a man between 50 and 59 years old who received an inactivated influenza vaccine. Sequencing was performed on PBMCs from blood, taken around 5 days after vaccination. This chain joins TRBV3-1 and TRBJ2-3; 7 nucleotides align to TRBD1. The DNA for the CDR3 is TGTGCCAGCAGCCGGACATTTGGCAGGGGGTCAGATACGCAGTATTTT. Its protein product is CASSRTFGRGSDTQYF.